The rows below give T cell receptor beta chains drawn from one sample of a study of cytomegalovirus exposure and HLA in healthy donors. Profiled with immunoSEQ multiplex PCR; TCRdb holds only in-frame clones, not every one. This table holds 100,000 to 150,000 clones, 77% found once. Sequenced sample: PBMCs. Every receptor here comes from a male donor in good health and CMV-seropositive. CDR3s leave out the opening cysteine and the closing phenylalanine or tryptophan.

J: TRBJ1-1; V: TRBV29-1; CDR3: SVGQGGTEAF
J: TRBJ2-6; V: TRBV5-1; CDR3: ASSPLRQGAGSGANVLT
J: TRBJ2-7; V: TRBV5-8; CDR3: ASSFSPSQGALDEQY
J: TRBJ2-3; V: TRBV6-1; CDR3: ASSAGQGGADTQY
J: TRBJ2-7; V: TRBV10-3; CDR3: AISDNYEQY
J: TRBJ2-5; V: TRBV5-1; CDR3: ASSLLGTSQETQY
J: TRBJ2-6; V: TRBV18; CDR3: ASSPRLSGGFSGANVLT
J: TRBJ1-1; V: TRBV18; CDR3: ASSPGTIAEAF
J: TRBJ1-1; V: TRBV7-9; CDR3: ASSLEGGAGAF
J: TRBJ2-7; V: TRBV18; CDR3: ASSPGTGGSYEQY
J: TRBJ2-7; V: TRBV15; CDR3: ATSLSWAGGPYEQY
J: TRBJ1-2; V: TRBV6-1; CDR3: ASSEGQGALGYGYT
J: TRBJ1-5; V: TRBV6-1; CDR3: ASSDRGRGNQPQH
J: TRBJ2-5; V: TRBV4-2; CDR3: ASSQEWRETQY
J: TRBJ1-6; V: TRBV28; CDR3: ASAAQGHSPLH
J: TRBJ1-6; V: TRBV18; CDR3: ASSRQGRADNSPLH
J: NA; V: TRBV15; CDR3: ATSRRTVSYEQY
J: TRBJ2-6; V: TRBV5-4; CDR3: ASSRDNRLSWANVLT
J: TRBJ2-5; V: TRBV6-1; CDR3: ASSESGGLGETQY
J: TRBJ2-1; V: TRBV4-1; CDR3: ASSQDGRGGNNEQF
J: TRBJ2-6; V: TRBV27; CDR3: ASSSGGGGANVLT